Listed below are T cell receptor beta chains from one sample, sequenced in a study of early T cells in non-severe SARS-CoV-2 infection. TCRdb itself ran the 5' RACE reads through MiXCR, one entry per CDR3 protein. The table shows approximately 38,000 distinct CDR3 sequences, with 3.5% to 5% occurring only once. Sequencing used whole blood. Receptors were obtained from an adult who was a healthcare worker with PCR-confirmed SARS-CoV-2 infection or an uninfected control (not recorded which). CDR3s include the opening cysteine and the closing phenylalanine or tryptophan. The D gene is left open where the match is weak. The listing skips clone size in some rows; elsewhere it reads once, few, many or a size class.

D	V	size	J	DNA	CDR3
TRBD1	TRBV5-5	many	TRBJ2-1	TGTGCCAGCAGCTTCGGACAGGGGGTAGACAATGAGCAGTTCTTC	CASSFGQGVDNEQFF
TRBD2	TRBV6-1	many	TRBJ2-1	TGTGCCAGCCGGGGACTAGCGGGAGGGTTTGAGCAGTTCTTC	CASRGLAGGFEQFF
TRBD2	TRBV5-6	medium-sized	TRBJ2-2	TGTGCCAGCAGCCCACTAGCGGGTCGGACCGGGGAGCTGTTTTTT	CASSPLAGRTGELFF
TRBD1	TRBV5-4	many	TRBJ2-5	TGTGCCAGCAGCCGGCCGACGACAGGGAGCCAAGAGACCCAGTACTTC	CASSRPTTGSQETQYF
.	TRBV20-1	.	TRBJ2-7	TGCAGTGCTAATACACGAGCCTACGAGCAGTACTTC	CSANTRAYEQYF
.	TRBV29-1	many	TRBJ2-3	TGCAGCGTTGAACCCTCGGGAAGTCGAGGGGATACGCAGTATTTT	CSVEPSGSRGDTQYF
TRBD1	TRBV20-1	many	TRBJ2-5	TGCAGTGCTGACCTCGCCGAGGGGGCCCCTCAAGAGACCCAGTACTTC	CSADLAEGAPQETQYF
.	TRBV7-6	many	TRBJ2-1	TGTGCCAGCAGCCAAGGTTTCAGCGGGTACGGCGATGAGCAGTTCTTC	CASSQGFSGYGDEQFF
TRBD1	TRBV7-9	many	TRBJ1-2	TGTGCCAGCAGCTTACCAGGGGGCTATGGCTACACCTTC	CASSLPGGYGYTF
.	TRBV7-9	few	TRBJ2-7	TGTGCCAGCGCCCCAGGAAGCTCCTACGAGCAGTACTTC	CASAPGSSYEQYF
.	TRBV7-2	many	TRBJ2-7	TGTGCCAGCAGCTTAGTCGGCACAGACTACGAGCAGTACTTC	CASSLVGTDYEQYF
.	TRBV9	few	TRBJ1-2	TGTGCCAGCAGCGTAGCTATGGGGTTCGGCTACACCTTC	CASSVAMGFGYTF
.	TRBV15	few	TRBJ2-3	TGTGCCACCAGCAGAGATCGGGTGGATACGCAGTATTTT	CATSRDRVDTQYF
.	TRBV5-1	many	TRBJ1-2	TGCGCCAGCAGCCCCGCGGGGCACGGCTACACCTTC	CASSPAGHGYTF
.	TRBV4-1	many	TRBJ2-5	TGCGCCAGCAGCCAAGATTATTCGGGGCTCCAAGAGACCCAGTACTTC	CASSQDYSGLQETQYF
.	TRBV20-1	many	TRBJ2-3	TGCAGTGCTAGGCCCTCCGGTCGGAGCACAGATACGCAGTATTTT	CSARPSGRSTDTQYF
TRBD1	TRBV7-3	many	TRBJ1-1	TGTGCCAGCAGCTTAACAGATCCCGACAGGGATCTGAACACTGAAGCTTTCTTT	CASSLTDPDRDLNTEAFF
.	TRBV20-1	.	TRBJ1-6	TGCAGTGCTAGAGAGGGACTGGGTTCACCCCTCCACTTT	CSAREGLGSPLHF
.	TRBV10-3	.	TRBJ2-5	TGTGCCATCAGTGAGTCTGGGACCCAGTACTTC	CAISESGTQYF
.	TRBV6-4	.	TRBJ2-2	TGTGCCAGCAGTGAAGGGACCACCGGGGAGCTGTTTTTT	CASSEGTTGELFF
TRBD1	TRBV2	many	TRBJ2-7	TGTGCCAGCACTGGACAGGGGGCCGAGCAGTACTTC	CASTGQGAEQYF
TRBD1	TRBV11-1	.	TRBJ2-1	TGTGCCAGCAGCCACGTCGGGGACAGGGTTTATGAGCAGTTCTTC	CASSHVGDRVYEQFF
.	TRBV7-2	many	TRBJ2-3	TGTGCCAGCAGCTACACAGGGTACGCGCAGTATTTT	CASSYTGYAQYF
.	TRBV4-1	many	TRBJ1-1	TGCGCCAGCAGCCAAGTAGGACAGCCTCCTGAAGCTTTCTTT	CASSQVGQPPEAFF
TRBD1	TRBV4-2	many	TRBJ1-3	TGTGCCAGCAGCCAGGACGCCGGACAGGAGGCTGGAAACACCATATATTTT	CASSQDAGQEAGNTIYF
.	TRBV28	once	TRBJ2-1	TGTGCCAGCAGCCCTCTTGCGGACTACAATGAGCAGTTCTTC	CASSPLADYNEQFF
.	TRBV5-1	many	TRBJ1-5	TGCGCCAGCAGCTATGACGGACCTTATCAGCCCCAGCATTTT	CASSYDGPYQPQHF
.	TRBV15	many	TRBJ1-1	TGTGCCACTCAGGCAGGGTTGAACACTGAAGCTTTCTTT	CATQAGLNTEAFF
TRBD2	TRBV5-1	many	TRBJ2-1	TGCGCCAGCAAGCCGGGACTACCGAATAATGAGCAGTTCTTC	CASKPGLPNNEQFF
TRBD1	TRBV3-1	.	TRBJ2-5	TGTGCCAGCAGAACTTCGACACCGACGGGACAGGGGTACGAGACCCAGTACTTC	CASRTSTPTGQGYETQYF
.	TRBV7-3	.	TRBJ2-2	TGTGCCAGCAGCTTATTACAAATGGTTTCCGGGGAGCTGTTTTTT	CASSLLQMVSGELFF
TRBD2	TRBV7-6	many	TRBJ2-7	TGTGCCAGCAGCTTAGGCAACGGACTAGCGGCCTCCTACGAGCAGTACTTC	CASSLGNGLAASYEQYF
.	TRBV19	.	TRBJ2-4	TGTGCCAGTAGTCCCAGGGTTCTCGCCAAAAACATTCAGTACTTC	CASSPRVLAKNIQYF
.	TRBV2	many	TRBJ1-1	TGTGCCAGCAGGGACATGAACACTGAAGCTTTCTTT	CASRDMNTEAFF
TRBD1	TRBV5-1	many	TRBJ2-5	TGCGCCAGCAGCTTGGCCCCCGGGACAGATCCTACCCAGTACTTC	CASSLAPGTDPTQYF
TRBD1	TRBV11-2	.	TRBJ1-1	TGTGCCAGCAGCAGGGGGCAGGTAGAAGCTTTCTTT	CASSRGQVEAFF
TRBD1	TRBV29-1	many	TRBJ2-3	TGCAGCGTCGACAGGGTCGGCACAGATACGCAGTATTTT	CSVDRVGTDTQYF
.	TRBV27	many	TRBJ1-6	TGTGCCAGCAGTTCTAGTGGGCGGGATTCACCCCTCCACTTT	CASSSSGRDSPLHF
.	TRBV2	many	TRBJ1-2	TGTGCCAGCAGTGAAGGGGGGGACTATGGCTACACCTTC	CASSEGGDYGYTF
.	TRBV29-1	many	TRBJ2-7	TGCAGCGTTGAGTCGGGAGTCTACGAGCAGTACTTC	CSVESGVYEQYF
.	TRBV2	.	TRBJ1-1	TGTGCCAGGGGCGGGAACACTGAAGCTTTCTTT	CARGGNTEAFF
TRBD2	TRBV5-4	many	TRBJ2-2	TGTGCCAGCAGCCGGGGGGGACTAGCGGGAGACTACACCGGGGAGCTGTTTTTT	CASSRGGLAGDYTGELFF
.	TRBV7-6	many	TRBJ1-2	TGTGCCAGCAGCTTTACCGTAGGAGAAGGCTACACCTTC	CASSFTVGEGYTF
.	TRBV12-3/TRBV12-4	.	TRBJ1-3	TGTGCCAGCAGTTTCGGCAAAAGTGGAAACACCATATATTTT	CASSFGKSGNTIYF
.	TRBV12-3/TRBV12-4	many	TRBJ2-2	TGTGCCAGCAGTTTGAGGGGGGAGCTGTTTTTT	CASSLRGELFF
.	TRBV29-1	many	TRBJ2-3	TGCAGCGTCGGTGGAGTTGGGACAGATACGCAGTATTTT	CSVGGVGTDTQYF
TRBD2	TRBV11-2	many	TRBJ2-3	TGTGCCAGCAGCTTAGGTATCCTAGCGGCTAGCACAGATACGCAGTATTTT	CASSLGILAASTDTQYF
.	TRBV29-1	many	TRBJ1-2	TGCAGCGTTGAAGGACAAGTCCGCTACACCTTC	CSVEGQVRYTF
.	TRBV7-2	.	TRBJ1-4	TGTGCCAGCAGCTTAGCAAAGGGTCCTAATGAAAAACTGTTTTTT	CASSLAKGPNEKLFF
TRBD2	TRBV9	many	TRBJ2-3	TGTGCCAGCAGCGACGGGACTAGTGATTTTGCAGATACGCAGTATTTT	CASSDGTSDFADTQYF
TRBD1	TRBV12-3/TRBV12-4	many	TRBJ2-7	TGTGCCAGCAGCACCGGGACAGGGGCCTACGAGCAGTACTTC	CASSTGTGAYEQYF
TRBD1	TRBV4-2	many	TRBJ2-3	TGTGCCAGCAGCCAAGATGGGCGAGGGGGCTTCACAGATACGCAGTATTTT	CASSQDGRGGFTDTQYF
.	TRBV6-2/TRBV6-3	many	TRBJ2-1	TGTGCCAGCAGTCAGGGGGGAAAAGGAGAGCAGTTCTTC	CASSQGGKGEQFF
.	TRBV5-5	many	TRBJ1-1	TGTGCCAGCAGCTTGGTGGACCGAGGCACTGAAGCTTTCTTT	CASSLVDRGTEAFF
.	TRBV20-1	.	TRBJ1-2	TGCAGTGCCCCCTTATCGGGGAACTATGGCTACACCTTC	CSAPLSGNYGYTF
TRBD2	TRBV12-3/TRBV12-4	many	TRBJ2-7	TGTGCCAGCAGTTCGCCCCGACTAGCGGGCGTTGGAAGGTACGAGCAGTACTTC	CASSSPRLAGVGRYEQYF
.	TRBV9	many	TRBJ2-3	TGTGCCAGCAGCGGATTCACAGATACGCAGTATTTT	CASSGFTDTQYF
.	TRBV3-1	.	TRBJ2-3	TGTGCCAGCAGCCTGCGACAACTCACAGATACGCAGTATTTT	CASSLRQLTDTQYF
.	TRBV19	many	TRBJ1-2	TGTGCCAGTAGTATCAACCGAAACACTAACTATGGCTACACCTTC	CASSINRNTNYGYTF